This note documents a single TCR beta chain sequence. Its antigen remains unidentified. The entry originates in a study of cytomegalovirus exposure and HLA in healthy donors. The wider study: Out of about 190 million T cells, an earlier analysis found roughly 110 million unique TCR beta sequences in total.

Germline V lookup: CDR1 LNHDA, CDR2 SQIVND (reference sequence). This CDR3 region has 12 residues. V shed 7 bases and J shed 8 bases, with 14 bases lying between them. The PCR employed 60 Vbeta primers together with 13 Jbeta primers. The assay was immunoSEQ multiplex PCR, and TCRdb's table has in-frame clones only and misses some. This table has some 170,000 clones, approximately 80% appearing once. Regarding the study as a whole: Analyzed later, most CMV-associated TCR beta chains appeared HLA-restricted. Prior analysis indicated that the majority of TCR beta V segments exhibited productivity approximately 90% or approximately 30% of the time.

The clonotype comes from a man between 18 and 35 years old in good health and CMV-seropositive. The material sequenced was PBMCs. The V gene is TRBV19, the J gene TRBJ1-2; perhaps TRBD1 as D (5 bases). The CDR3 nucleotides are TGTGCCAGTACCGGACACGCAGAGGGCTACACCTTC. This gives the protein CASTGHAEGYTF.